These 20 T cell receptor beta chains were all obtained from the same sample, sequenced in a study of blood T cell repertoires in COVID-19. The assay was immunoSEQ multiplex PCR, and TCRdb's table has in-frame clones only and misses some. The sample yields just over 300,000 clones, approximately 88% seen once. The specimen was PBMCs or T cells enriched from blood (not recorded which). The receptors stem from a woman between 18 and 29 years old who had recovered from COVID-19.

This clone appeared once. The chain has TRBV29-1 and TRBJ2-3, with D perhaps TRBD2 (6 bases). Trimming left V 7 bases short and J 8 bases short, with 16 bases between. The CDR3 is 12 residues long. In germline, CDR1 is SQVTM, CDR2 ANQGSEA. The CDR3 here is CSGSLEGFTQYF. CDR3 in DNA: TGCAGCGGGAGCCTGGAGGGGTTTACGCAGTATTTT.

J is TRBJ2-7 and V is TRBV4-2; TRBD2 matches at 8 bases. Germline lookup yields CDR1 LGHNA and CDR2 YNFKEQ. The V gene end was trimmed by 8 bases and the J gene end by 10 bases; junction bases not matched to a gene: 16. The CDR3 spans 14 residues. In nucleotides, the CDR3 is TGTGCCAGCGCCCCAGCCACAAGCGGGAGAATTCAGTACTTC. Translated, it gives CASAPATSGRIQYF.

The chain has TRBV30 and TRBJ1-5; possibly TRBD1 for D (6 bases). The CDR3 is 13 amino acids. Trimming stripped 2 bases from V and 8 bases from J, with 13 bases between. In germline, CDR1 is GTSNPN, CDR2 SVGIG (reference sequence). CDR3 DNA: TGTGCCTGGAGTACGGGGGGCTGGGAGCCCCAGCATTTT. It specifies CAWSTGGWEPQHF.

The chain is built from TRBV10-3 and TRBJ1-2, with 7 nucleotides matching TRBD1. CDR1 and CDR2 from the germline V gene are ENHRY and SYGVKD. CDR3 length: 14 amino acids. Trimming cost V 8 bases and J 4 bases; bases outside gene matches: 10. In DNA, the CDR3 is TGTGCCATCCCTGCAACAGGGGATCGCTATGGCTACACCTTC. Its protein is CAIPATGDRYGYTF.

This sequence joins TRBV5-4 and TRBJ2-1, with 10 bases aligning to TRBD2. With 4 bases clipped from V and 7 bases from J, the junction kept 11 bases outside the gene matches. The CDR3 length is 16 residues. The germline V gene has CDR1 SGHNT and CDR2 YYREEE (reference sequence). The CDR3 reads CASSPASGGRGNEQFF. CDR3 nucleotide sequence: TGTGCCAGCAGCCCTGCTAGCGGGGGACGGGGGAATGAGCAGTTCTTC.

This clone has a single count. The CDR3 DNA follows: TGTGCCAGCAAGATCGGGGGGAACACTGAAGCTTTCTTT. As protein: CASKIGGNTEAFF. The V gene is TRBV7-2, the J gene TRBJ1-1, with D perhaps TRBD1 (5 bases). With 7 bases removed from V and 1 base from J, the gap between germline ends came to 10 bases. Looked up from germline, CDR1 is SGHTA and CDR2 is FQGNSA. CDR3 size: 13 residues.

The DNA of the CDR3 is TGTGCCAGCAGCAAAGCAGGGGTGGAAGAGACCCAGTACTTC. Its protein is CASSKAGVEETQYF. The gene calls are TRBV7-2 and TRBJ2-5, with a tentative D call TRBD1 (6 bases). The CDR3 totals 14 residues. The V and J ends lost 5 bases and 3 bases respectively, with 13 bases between them. CDR1 is SGHTA, CDR2 FQGNSA, per germline.

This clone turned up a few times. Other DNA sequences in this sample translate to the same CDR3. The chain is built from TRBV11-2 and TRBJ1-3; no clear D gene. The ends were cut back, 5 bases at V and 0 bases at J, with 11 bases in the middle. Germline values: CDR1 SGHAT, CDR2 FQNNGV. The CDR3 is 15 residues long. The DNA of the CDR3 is TGTGCCAGCAGCCCAGGCATCGGCTCTGGAAACACCATATATTTT. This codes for CASSPGIGSGNTIYF.

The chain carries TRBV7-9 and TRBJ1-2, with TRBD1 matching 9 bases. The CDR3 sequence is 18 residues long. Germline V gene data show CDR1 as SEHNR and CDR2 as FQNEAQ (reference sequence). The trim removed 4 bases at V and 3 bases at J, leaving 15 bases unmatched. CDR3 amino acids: CASSSRRGQGPLDYGYTF. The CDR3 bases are TGTGCCAGCAGCTCAAGGAGGGGACAGGGCCCATTGGACTATGGCTACACCTTC.

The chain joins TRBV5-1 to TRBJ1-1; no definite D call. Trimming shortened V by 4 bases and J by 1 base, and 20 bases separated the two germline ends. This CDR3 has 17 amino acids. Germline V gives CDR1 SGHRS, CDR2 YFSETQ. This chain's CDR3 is CASSPAPREGRNTEAFF. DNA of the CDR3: TGCGCCAGCAGCCCGGCCCCTCGGGAAGGAAGGAACACTGAAGCTTTCTTT.

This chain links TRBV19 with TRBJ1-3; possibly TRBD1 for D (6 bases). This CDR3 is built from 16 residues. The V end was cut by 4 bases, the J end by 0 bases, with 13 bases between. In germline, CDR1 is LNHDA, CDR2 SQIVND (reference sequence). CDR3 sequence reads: CASSSLRDISGNTIYF. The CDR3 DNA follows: TGTGCCAGTAGTAGCTTAAGGGACATCTCTGGAAACACCATATATTTT.

The CDR3 loop reads CASSQEGGRNQPQHF. The CDR3 DNA sequence: TGTGCCAGCAGCCAAGAAGGGGGCAGAAATCAGCCCCAGCATTTT. The V gene is TRBV4-2, the J gene TRBJ1-5, with 7 positions matching TRBD1. This CDR3 has 15 amino acids. V shed 0 bases, J shed 4 bases, and the junction held 3 bases outside the gene matches. Per the germline V gene, CDR1 is LGHNA and CDR2 is YNFKEQ.

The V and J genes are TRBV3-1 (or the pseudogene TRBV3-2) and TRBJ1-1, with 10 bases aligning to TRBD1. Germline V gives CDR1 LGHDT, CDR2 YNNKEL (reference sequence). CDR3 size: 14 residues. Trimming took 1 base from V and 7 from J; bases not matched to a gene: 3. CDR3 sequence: CASSQVTGGNEAFF. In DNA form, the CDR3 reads TGTGCCAGCAGCCAAGTGACAGGGGGCAATGAAGCTTTCTTT.

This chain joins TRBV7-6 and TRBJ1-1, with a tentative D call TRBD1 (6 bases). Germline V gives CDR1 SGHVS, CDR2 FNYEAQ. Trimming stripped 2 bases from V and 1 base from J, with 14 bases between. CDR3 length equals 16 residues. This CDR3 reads CASSLTTQGPNTEAFF. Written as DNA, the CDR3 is TGTGCCAGCAGCTTAACTACACAGGGACCGAACACTGAAGCTTTCTTT.

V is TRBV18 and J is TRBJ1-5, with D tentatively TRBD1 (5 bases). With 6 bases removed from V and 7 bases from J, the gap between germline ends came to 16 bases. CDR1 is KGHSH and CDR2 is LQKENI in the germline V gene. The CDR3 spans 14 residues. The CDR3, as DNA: TGTGCCAGCTCCATAGGACAAAACGAACAGCCCCAGCATTTT. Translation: CASSIGQNEQPQHF.

The CDR3 nucleotides are TGTGCCAGCAGTTTAGTCGGGGGGTTCGGCTACACCTTC. This translates into CASSLVGGFGYTF. The chain is built from TRBV27 and TRBJ1-2, with D perhaps TRBD1 (5 bases). V lost 2 bases and J lost 8, with 12 bases in between. The germline gives CDR1 MNHEY, CDR2 SMNVEV (reference sequence). The CDR3 runs 13 residues.

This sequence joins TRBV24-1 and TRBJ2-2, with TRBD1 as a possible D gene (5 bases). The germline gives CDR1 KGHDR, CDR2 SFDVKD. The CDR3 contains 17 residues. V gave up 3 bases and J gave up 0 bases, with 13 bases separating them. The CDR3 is CATSDPRQTSNTGELFF. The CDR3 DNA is TGTGCCACCAGTGATCCCAGACAGACCTCGAACACCGGGGAGCTGTTTTTT.

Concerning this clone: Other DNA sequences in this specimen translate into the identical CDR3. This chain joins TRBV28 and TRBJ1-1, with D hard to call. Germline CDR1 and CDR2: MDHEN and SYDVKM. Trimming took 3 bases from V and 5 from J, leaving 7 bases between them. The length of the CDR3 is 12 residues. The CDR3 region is CASSLPGTEAFF. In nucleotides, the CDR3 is TGTGCCAGCAGTTTGCCGGGGACTGAAGCTTTCTTT. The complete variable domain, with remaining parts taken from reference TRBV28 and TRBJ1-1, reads DVKVTQSSRYLVKRTGEKVFLECVQDMDHENMFWYRQDPGLGLRLIYFSYDVKMKEKGDIPEGYSVSREKKERFSLILESASTNQTSMYLCASSLPGTEAFFGQGTRLTVV.

Here the CDR3 reads CSVERVGQGPRETQYF. The CDR3 DNA follows: TGCAGCGTTGAGCGGGTGGGACAGGGTCCGAGGGAGACCCAGTACTTC. The chain carries TRBV29-1 and TRBJ2-5; 9 bases align to TRBD1. J gave up 5 bases and V 3 bases, and 13 bases lay outside the gene matches. Per the germline V gene, CDR1 is SQVTM and CDR2 is ANQGSEA. The CDR3 is made up of 16 amino acids.

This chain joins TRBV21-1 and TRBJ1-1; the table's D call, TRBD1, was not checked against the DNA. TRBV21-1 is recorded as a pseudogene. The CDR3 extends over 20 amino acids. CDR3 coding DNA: TGTGCCAGCAGCACACGGCTCCGGGACATTCTTATGGCCGCGAACACTGAAGCTTTCTTT. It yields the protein CASSTRLRDILMAANTEAFF.